The 25 T cell receptor beta chains presented below share a single source sample, sequenced in a study of T-cell memory formation after mild COVID-19. TCRdb processed the 5' RACE reads anew with MiXCR; each CDR3 protein has one entry. The profile shows some 110,000 distinct CDR3 sequences, approximately 13% of them singletons. Sample: PBMCs or a T cell subset sorted from them (not recorded which). These receptor sequences come from an adult woman who had mild COVID-19 (a few samples of this study predate the infection). Cell type and time point are not known.

This clonotype was recorded many times. The CDR3 DNA reads as TGCGCCAGCAGCTCGACTAGCGGGGGGGCCACAGATACGCAGTATTTT. This gives the protein CASSSTSGGATDTQYF. The V gene is TRBV5-1, the J gene TRBJ2-3, with TRBD2 matching 14 bases. CDR3 length: 16 residues. Per the germline V gene, CDR1 is SGHRS and CDR2 is YFSETQ. J was trimmed by 2 bases and V by 3 bases; bases with no gene match: 2.

This clonotype was recorded at least ten times. CDR3: CASSVASATGELFF. The CDR3 nucleotides are TGTGCCAGCAGCGTAGCTAGCGCCACCGGGGAGCTGTTTTTT. J is TRBJ2-2 and V is TRBV9, with D possibly matching TRBD2 (6 bases). The length of the CDR3 is 14 residues. V lost 0 bases, J lost 4 bases, and 7 bases lay in between. In germline, CDR1 is SGDLS, CDR2 YYNGEE.

This clonotype was picked up a small number of times. The chain is built from TRBV7-2 and TRBJ1-1; D remains ambiguous. The V end was cut by 1 base, the J end by 3 bases, with 9 bases between. The CDR3 length is 14 residues. Germline V CDR1 and CDR2: SGHTA, FQGNSA. DNA for the CDR3: TGTGCCAGCAGCTTAGACGGATTTTACACTGAAGCTTTCTTT. Translating gives CASSLDGFYTEAFF.

This clonotype was detected ten times or more. The gene calls are TRBV5-1 and TRBJ2-2, with TRBD1 identical over 8 bases. With 7 bases clipped from V and 0 bases from J, the junction kept 8 bases outside the gene matches. Germline lookup yields CDR1 SGHRS and CDR2 YFSETQ. The CDR3 is 16 amino acids. The CDR3 nucleotides are TGCGCCAGCGACGGCAGGGGGCAAGCGAACACCGGGGAGCTGTTTTTT. This gives the protein CASDGRGQANTGELFF. The full variable domain, its missing parts supplied by reference TRBV5-1 and TRBJ2-2, is KAGVTQTPRYLIKTRGQQVTLSCSPISGHRSVSWYQQTPGQGLQFLFEYFSETQRNKGNFPGRFSGRQFSNSRSEMNVSTLELGDSALYLCASDGRGQANTGELFFGEGSRLTVL.

The chain links TRBV5-1 to TRBJ2-1; 8 bases fit TRBD1. V gave up 2 bases and J gave up 6 bases; unmatched junction bases: 7. The CDR3 is 15 residues long. CDR1 is SGHRS and CDR2 is YFSETQ in the germline V gene. The CDR3 here is CASSFGQGVGNEQFF. CDR3 in DNA: TGCGCCAGCAGCTTTGGACAGGGCGTCGGCAATGAGCAGTTCTTC.

This clonotype appeared a few times. For the CDR3, the DNA is TGTGCCAGCAGCTTAGGGTCGAGATACAATGAGCAGTTCTTC. Translated: CASSLGSRYNEQFF. The genes are TRBV7-9 and TRBJ2-1; D is unresolved. Trimming took off 1 base at V and 4 bases at J, with 8 bases between the two ends. Germline V CDR1 and CDR2: SEHNR, FQNEAQ (reference sequence). The CDR3 spans 14 residues.

This clonotype was counted a few times. This chain links TRBV5-1 with TRBJ2-7, with 8 nucleotides matching TRBD1. The CDR3 is 14 amino acids. With V trimmed by 4 bases and J by 1 base, 4 bases remained unmatched. The germline CDR1 and CDR2 sequences are SGHRS and YFSETQ. The CDR3 coding sequence is TGCGCCAGCAGCCCGGGACAGGTTTCCTACGAGCAGTACTTC. It specifies CASSPGQVSYEQYF.

The sample holds many counts of this clonotype. This chain uses TRBV7-6 with TRBJ2-7; 11 bases are shared with TRBD2. Germline V gene sequence: CDR1 SGHVS, CDR2 FNYEAQ. This CDR3 contains 15 residues. Germline trimming cut 5 bases from V and 2 bases from J; bases unmatched to any gene: 5. This CDR3 is CASSPGTSGTYEQYF. DNA for the CDR3: TGTGCCAGCAGCCCAGGGACTAGCGGTACCTACGAGCAGTACTTC.

The chain couples TRBV27 to TRBJ2-3; 7 bases agree with TRBD2. The CDR3 is 16 amino acids. With 0 bases clipped from V and 3 bases from J, the junction kept 6 bases outside the gene matches. Germline loops: CDR1 MNHEY, CDR2 SMNVEV (reference sequence). The DNA for the CDR3 is TGTGCCAGCAGTTTATCGCCGGCGGGGGTTACAGATACGCAGTATTTT. This encodes CASSLSPAGVTDTQYF.

This clonotype came up a few times. V gene TRBV20-1 combines with J gene TRBJ2-2; D gene unclear. Germline V gives CDR1 DFQATT, CDR2 SNEGSKA (reference sequence). The CDR3 is made up of 13 amino acids. Trimming pared 3 bases from V and 3 bases from J, leaving 8 bases between. CDR3 DNA: TGCAGTGCTAGGTCCCGAGACACCGGGGAGCTGTTTTTT. This translates into CSARSRDTGELFF.

CDR3 sequence reads: CASSVHQRYEQYF. CDR3 in DNA: TGTGCCAGCAGCGTACATCAGCGCTACGAGCAGTACTTC. V gene TRBV6-2 or TRBV6-3 combines with J gene TRBJ2-7; D call uncertain. Germline CDR1 MNHEY, CDR2 SVGEGT. There are 13 residues in the CDR3. V was cut by 6 bases and J by 3 bases, with 12 bases left in between.

V gene TRBV13 combines with J gene TRBJ2-3; D remains unclear. The CDR3 loop spans 13 amino acids. V lost 6 bases and J 8 bases, leaving 15 bases between the germline ends. From germline, CDR1 is PRHDT and CDR2 FYEKMQ (reference sequence). The CDR3 nucleotides read TGTGCCAGCAGAGAGACCCACACTGGTACGCAGTATTTT. Translation: CASRETHTGTQYF.

This clonotype has a handful of counts. The genes are TRBV6-2 or TRBV6-3 and TRBJ1-1; D is uncertain. CDR3 length: 15 residues. V was clipped by 0 bases and J by 3 bases, with 11 bases between them. Germline V gene sequence: CDR1 MNHEY, CDR2 SVGEGT. The CDR3 DNA follows: TGTGCCAGCAGTTACTCCCCGCTCAGCGACACTGAAGCTTTCTTT. Translating gives CASSYSPLSDTEAFF.

V and J are TRBV24-1 and TRBJ2-2, with 7 bases lining up with TRBD2. Germline-derived CDR1 and CDR2 are KGHDR and SFDVKD. The CDR3 contains 14 residues. V trimming: 9 bases; J trimming: 6 bases; junction bases outside the gene matches: 9. The CDR3 spells CATCGGGVPGELFF. The CDR3 nucleotides are TGTGCCACCTGCGGCGGGGGTGTCCCCGGGGAGCTGTTTTTT.

This clonotype came up many times. The chain combines TRBV20-1 with TRBJ2-3, with TRBD1 as a possible D gene (5 bases). In germline, CDR1 is DFQATT, CDR2 SNEGSKA (reference sequence). V lost 3 bases and J 2 bases, leaving 15 bases between the germline ends. This CDR3 contains 15 residues. Here the CDR3 reads CSASEQAAYTDTQYF. CDR3 nucleotides: TGCAGTGCTAGTGAACAGGCGGCCTACACAGATACGCAGTATTTT.

The table lists this clonotype with a few counts. Here the CDR3 DNA reads TGTGCCAGCGGGTTACAGACGAACACCGGGGAGCTGTTTTTT. This codes for CASGLQTNTGELFF. The chain is built from TRBV27 and TRBJ2-2; D gene ambiguous. The CDR3 is 14 amino acids. The V end was cut by 8 bases, the J end by 0 bases, with 10 bases between. The germline V gene has CDR1 MNHEY and CDR2 SMNVEV (reference sequence).

This clonotype was found a few times. This chain connects TRBV4-1 to TRBJ2-3; 10 bases map to TRBD2. Germline lookup yields CDR1 MGHRA and CDR2 YSYEKL. The V segment lost 1 base and the J segment 0 bases; nucleotides outside the gene matches: 1. There are 16 residues in the CDR3. CDR3 DNA sequence: TGCGCCAGCAGCCAAGGGACTAGCGGTAGCACAGATACGCAGTATTTT. The encoded protein is CASSQGTSGSTDTQYF.

This clonotype was counted only a few times. The V gene is TRBV12-3 or TRBV12-4, the J gene TRBJ2-3; weak D call: TRBD2 (7 bases). The CDR3 covers 11 residues. V lost 11 bases, J lost 6 bases, and 12 bases lay in between. CDR3 DNA sequence: TGTGCCGTTTCGGGGGGCGATACGCAGTATTTT. Its protein is CAVSGGDTQYF.

This clonotype was seen at least ten times. This chain joins TRBV20-1 and TRBJ2-7; 9 nucleotides align to TRBD1. The V gene's germline CDR1 is DFQATT and CDR2 SNEGSKA (reference sequence). The length of the CDR3 is 18 residues. V lost 4 bases to trimming and J lost 3 bases; unmatched junction nucleotides: 19. The CDR3 DNA sequence: TGCAGTGCTAAGACGGAAACAGGGGGCACCATTGATTACTACGAGCAGTACTTC. Its translation is CSAKTETGGTIDYYEQYF.

This clonotype was recorded only once. V usage is TRBV9 and J usage is TRBJ2-7; 9 bases are shared with TRBD2. Germline CDR1 and CDR2: SGDLS and YYNGEE. V shed 0 bases and J 2 bases; nucleotides not matched to a gene: 6. This CDR3 is built from 16 residues. The CDR3, as DNA: TGTGCCAGCAGCGTAGACGATAGCGGGAGCGCCTACGAGCAGTACTTC. Translated, it gives CASSVDDSGSAYEQYF.

This clonotype was counted only a few times. The V and J genes are TRBV20-1 and TRBJ2-3; 11 nucleotides match TRBD2. This CDR3 is built from 14 residues. Trimming removed 6 bases from V and 5 bases from J; junction bases left unmatched: 7. The germline CDR1 and CDR2 sequences are DFQATT and SNEGSKA (reference sequence). As DNA, the CDR3 is TGCAGTGCCTCACTAGCGGGAGAGGGAGATACGCAGTATTTT. Translation gives CSASLAGEGDTQYF.

The V call is TRBV2, the J call TRBJ2-5; TRBD2 aligns across 8 bases. V was clipped by 6 bases and J by 0 bases; unmatched bases: 6. Germline-derived CDR1 and CDR2 are SNHLY and FYNNEI. The CDR3 is 15 residues long. The CDR3 loop is CASRRLATDQETQYF. As DNA, the CDR3 is TGTGCCAGCAGGAGACTAGCGACCGACCAAGAGACCCAGTACTTC.

There are many counts of this clonotype. The chain has TRBV4-1 and TRBJ1-1; the match to TRBD1 covers 7 bases. Germline V gene sequence: CDR1 MGHRA, CDR2 YSYEKL. The ends lost 3 bases at V and 0 bases at J; junction bases unmatched: 7. The CDR3 spans 16 residues. CDR3 region: CASSHSGTDMNTEAFF. CDR3 DNA sequence: TGCGCCAGCAGCCACTCCGGGACAGACATGAACACTGAAGCTTTCTTT.

As for this clonotype: A junction boundary mismatches the germline segment, possibly from a read error. The CDR3 region is CASTLVADNTEAFF. The CDR3 nucleotides are TGTGCCAGCACCTTAGTAGCAGATAACACTGAAGCTTTCTTT. The V gene is TRBV7-9, the J gene TRBJ1-1; D ambiguous. The CDR3 has 14 amino acids. Germline V gene sequence: CDR1 SEHNR, CDR2 FQNEAQ (reference sequence).

The chain links TRBV3-1 to TRBJ2-5, with TRBD2 matching over 8 bases. Germline CDR1 LGHDT, CDR2 YNNKEL (reference sequence). V was clipped by 0 bases and J by 4 bases; unmatched bases: 7. The CDR3 has 16 amino acids. This CDR3 is CASSQESGTRGETQYF. The DNA of the CDR3 is TGTGCCAGCAGCCAAGAGAGCGGGACTAGAGGAGAGACCCAGTACTTC.